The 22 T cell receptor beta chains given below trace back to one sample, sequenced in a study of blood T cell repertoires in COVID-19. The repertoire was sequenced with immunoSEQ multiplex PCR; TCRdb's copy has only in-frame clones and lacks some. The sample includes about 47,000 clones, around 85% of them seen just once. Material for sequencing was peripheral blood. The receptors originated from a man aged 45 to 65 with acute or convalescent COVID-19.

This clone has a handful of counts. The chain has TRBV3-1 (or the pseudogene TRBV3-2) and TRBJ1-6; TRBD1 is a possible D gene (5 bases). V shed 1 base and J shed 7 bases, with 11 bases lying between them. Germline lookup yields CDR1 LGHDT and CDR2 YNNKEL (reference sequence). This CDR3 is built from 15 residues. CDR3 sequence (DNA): TGTGCCAGCAGCCAAGGGGGCTCAGGGAATTCACCCCTCCACTTT. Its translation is CASSQGGSGNSPLHF.

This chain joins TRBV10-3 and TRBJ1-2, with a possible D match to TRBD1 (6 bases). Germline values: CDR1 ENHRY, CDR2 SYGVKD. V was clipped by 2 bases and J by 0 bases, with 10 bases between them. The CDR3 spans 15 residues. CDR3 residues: CAISEPGTSNYGYTF. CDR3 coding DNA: TGTGCCATCAGTGAGCCCGGGACATCTAACTATGGCTACACCTTC.

The CDR3 nucleotides read TGCAGCGTACTGATATTCGATGGCTACACCTTC. Amino acid sequence: CSVLIFDGYTF. The chain is built from TRBV29-1 and TRBJ1-2; D uncertain. Germline V CDR1 and CDR2: SQVTM, ANQGSEA. CDR3 length equals 11 residues. V lost 6 bases to trimming and J lost 6 bases, with 11 bases between them.

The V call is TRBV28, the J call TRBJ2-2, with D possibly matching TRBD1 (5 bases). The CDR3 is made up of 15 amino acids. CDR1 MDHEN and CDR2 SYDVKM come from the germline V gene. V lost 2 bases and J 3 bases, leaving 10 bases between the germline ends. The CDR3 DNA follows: TGTGCCAGCAGTTTAAGTGCAGGGCACACCGGGGAGCTGTTTTTT. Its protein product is CASSLSAGHTGELFF.

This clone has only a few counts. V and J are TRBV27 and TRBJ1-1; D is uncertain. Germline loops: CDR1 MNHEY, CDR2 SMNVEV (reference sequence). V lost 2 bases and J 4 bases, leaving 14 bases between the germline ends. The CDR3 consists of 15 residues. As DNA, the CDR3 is TGTGCCAGCAGTTTAGATTCGAGAGTATCCACTGAAGCTTTCTTT. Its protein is CASSLDSRVSTEAFF.

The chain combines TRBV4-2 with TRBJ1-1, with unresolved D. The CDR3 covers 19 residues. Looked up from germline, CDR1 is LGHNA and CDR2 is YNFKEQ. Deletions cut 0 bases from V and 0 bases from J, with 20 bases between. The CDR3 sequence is CASSQEVLTDYLMNTEAFF. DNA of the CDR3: TGTGCCAGCAGCCAAGAGGTTTTGACGGACTACCTCATGAACACTGAAGCTTTCTTT.

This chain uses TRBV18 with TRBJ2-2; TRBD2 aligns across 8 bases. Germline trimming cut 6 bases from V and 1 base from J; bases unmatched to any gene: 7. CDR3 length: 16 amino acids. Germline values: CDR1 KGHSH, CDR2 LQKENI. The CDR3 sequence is CASSVSGGRNTGELFF. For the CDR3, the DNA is TGTGCCAGCTCCGTAAGCGGGGGCCGGAACACCGGGGAGCTGTTTTTT.

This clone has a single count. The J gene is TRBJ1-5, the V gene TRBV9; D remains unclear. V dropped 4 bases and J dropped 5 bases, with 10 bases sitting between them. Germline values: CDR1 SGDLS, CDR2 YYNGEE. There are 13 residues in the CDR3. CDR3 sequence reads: CASSFGWDQPQHF. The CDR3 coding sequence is TGTGCCAGCAGCTTCGGGTGGGATCAGCCCCAGCATTTT.

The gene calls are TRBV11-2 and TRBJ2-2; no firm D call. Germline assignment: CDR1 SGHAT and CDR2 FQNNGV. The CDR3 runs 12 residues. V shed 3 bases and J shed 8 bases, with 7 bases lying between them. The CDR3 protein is CASSFSLGELFF. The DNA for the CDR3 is TGTGCCAGCAGCTTCAGTTTGGGGGAGCTGTTTTTT.

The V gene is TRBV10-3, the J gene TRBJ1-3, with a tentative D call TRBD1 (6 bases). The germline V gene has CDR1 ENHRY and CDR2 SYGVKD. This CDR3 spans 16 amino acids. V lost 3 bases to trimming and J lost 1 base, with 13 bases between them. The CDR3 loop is CAISEVQGRSGNTIYF. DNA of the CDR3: TGTGCCATCAGTGAAGTCCAGGGGCGATCTGGAAACACCATATATTTT.

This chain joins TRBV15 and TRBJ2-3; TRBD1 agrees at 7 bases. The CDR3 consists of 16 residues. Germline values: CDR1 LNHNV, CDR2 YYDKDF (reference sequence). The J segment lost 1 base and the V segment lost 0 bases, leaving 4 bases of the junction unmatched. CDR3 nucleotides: TGTGCCACCAGCAGAGAGGGACAGACAGGCACAGATACGCAGTATTTT. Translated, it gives CATSREGQTGTDTQYF.

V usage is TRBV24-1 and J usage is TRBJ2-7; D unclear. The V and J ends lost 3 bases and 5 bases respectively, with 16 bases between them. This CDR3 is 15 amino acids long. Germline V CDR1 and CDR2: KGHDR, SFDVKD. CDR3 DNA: TGTGCCACCAGTGATGCCGCCAGCGTGGTCCACGAGCAGTACTTC. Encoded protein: CATSDAASVVHEQYF.

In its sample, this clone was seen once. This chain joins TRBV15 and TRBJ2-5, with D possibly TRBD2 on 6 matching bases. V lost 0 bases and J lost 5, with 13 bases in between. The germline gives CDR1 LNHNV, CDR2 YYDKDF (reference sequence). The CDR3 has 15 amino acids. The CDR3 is CATSRDFVSGETQYF. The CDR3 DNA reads TGTGCCACCAGCAGAGATTTCGTTAGCGGTGAGACCCAGTACTTC. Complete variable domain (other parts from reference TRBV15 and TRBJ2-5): DAMVIQNPRYQVTQFGKPVTLSCSQTLNHNVMYWYQQKSSQAPKLLFHYYDKDFNNEADTPDNFQSRRPNTSFCFLDIRSPGLGDTAMYLCATSRDFVSGETQYFGPGTRLLVL.

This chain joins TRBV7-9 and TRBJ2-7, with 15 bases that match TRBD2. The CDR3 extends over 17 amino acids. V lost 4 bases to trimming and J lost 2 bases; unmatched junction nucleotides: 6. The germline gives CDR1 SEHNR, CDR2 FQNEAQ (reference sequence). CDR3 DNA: TGTGCCAGCAGCTCAGGACTAGCGGGAGGGGGGGCCTACGAGCAGTACTTC. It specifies CASSSGLAGGGAYEQYF.

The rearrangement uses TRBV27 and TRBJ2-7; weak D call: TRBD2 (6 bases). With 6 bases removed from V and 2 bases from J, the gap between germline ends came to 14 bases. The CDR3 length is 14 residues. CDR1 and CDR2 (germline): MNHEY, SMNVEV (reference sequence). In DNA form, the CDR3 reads TGTGCCAGCAGCGATTCTAGCGCAACCTACGAGCAGTACTTC. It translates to CASSDSSATYEQYF.

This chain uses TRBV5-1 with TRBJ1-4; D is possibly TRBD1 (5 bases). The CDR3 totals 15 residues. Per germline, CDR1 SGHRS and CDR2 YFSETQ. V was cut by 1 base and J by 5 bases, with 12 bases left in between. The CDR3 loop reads CASSLNGQGNEKLFF. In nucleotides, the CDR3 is TGCGCCAGCAGCTTGAATGGCCAGGGAAATGAAAAACTGTTTTTT. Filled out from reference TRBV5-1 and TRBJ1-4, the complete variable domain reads KAGVTQTPRYLIKTRGQQVTLSCSPISGHRSVSWYQQTPGQGLQFLFEYFSETQRNKGNFPGRFSGRQFSNSRSEMNVSTLELGDSALYLCASSLNGQGNEKLFFGSGTQLSVL.

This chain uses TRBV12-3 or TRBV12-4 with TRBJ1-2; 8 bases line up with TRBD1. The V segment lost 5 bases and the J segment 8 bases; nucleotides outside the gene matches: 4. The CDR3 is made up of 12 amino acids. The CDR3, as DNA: TGTGCCAGCAGTAGGACAGGGTGGGGCTACACCTTC. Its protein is CASSRTGWGYTF.

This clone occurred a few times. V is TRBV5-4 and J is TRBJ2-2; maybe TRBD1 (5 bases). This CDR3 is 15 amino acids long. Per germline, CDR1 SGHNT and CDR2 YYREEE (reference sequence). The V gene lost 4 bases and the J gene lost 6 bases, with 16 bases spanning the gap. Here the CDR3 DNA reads TGTGCCAGCAGCCCAACCCAGGGATCCCCCGGGGAGCTGTTTTTT. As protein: CASSPTQGSPGELFF.

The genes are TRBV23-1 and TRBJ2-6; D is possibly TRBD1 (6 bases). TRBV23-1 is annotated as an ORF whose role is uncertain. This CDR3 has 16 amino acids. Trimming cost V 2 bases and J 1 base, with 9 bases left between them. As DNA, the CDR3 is TGCGCCAGCAGTCAAGATACAGGGTCTGGGGCCAACGTCCTGACTTTC. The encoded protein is CASSQDTGSGANVLTF.

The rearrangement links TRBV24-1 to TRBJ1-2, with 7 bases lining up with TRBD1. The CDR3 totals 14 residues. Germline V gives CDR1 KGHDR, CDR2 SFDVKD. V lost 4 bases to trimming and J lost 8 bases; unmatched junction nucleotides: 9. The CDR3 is CATSDPDRVAGYTF. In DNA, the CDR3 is TGTGCCACCAGTGACCCTGACAGGGTGGCGGGCTACACCTTC.

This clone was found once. CDR3 amino acids: CATSDSGTDLSTDTQYF. CDR3 sequence (DNA): TGTGCCACCAGTGATTCCGGGACAGACCTTAGCACAGATACGCAGTATTTT. The chain recombines TRBV24-1 with TRBJ2-3; 7 bases are shared with TRBD1. The CDR3 totals 17 residues. Germline lookup yields CDR1 KGHDR and CDR2 SFDVKD. V dropped 2 bases and J dropped 0; count of bases not matched to a gene: 7.

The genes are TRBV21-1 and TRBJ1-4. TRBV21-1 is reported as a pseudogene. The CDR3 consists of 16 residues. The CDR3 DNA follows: TGTGCCAGCAGCAAGACCGGGGAACAGTTTAATGAAAAACTGTTTTTT. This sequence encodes CASSKTGEQFNEKLFF.